The following is a T cell receptor (beta chain) sequence with its context. Germline is not matched at one junction end, which may reflect a read error. TCR beta CDR3 sequences were amplified from RNA transcripts. HTBI primers drove first-round RT-PCR of the TCR CDR3. One entry per CDR3 protein, called by TCRdb with MiXCR from the multiplex PCR reads. Of some 510,000 distinct CDR3 sequences listed, roughly 20% were seen once; the top ten hold more than 25%. These data are taken from a study of T cells in Graves' hyperthyroidism and ophthalmopathy. Study summary: At the time of initial diagnosis and before any treatment, peripheral blood was collected.

Looked up from germline, CDR1 is MGHDK and CDR2 is SYGVNS. CDR3 length: 15 amino acids. This sequence was found in a man aged 18 to 29 with Graves' hyperthyroidism. The gene calls are TRBV25-1 and TRBJ1-2; D might be TRBD1 (5 bases). The specimen sequenced was blood. The DNA of the CDR3 is TGTGCCAGCAGTGATGCCAGGGTAGCTTACTATGGTTACACCTTC. Translated, it gives CASSDARVAYYGYTF.